This T cell receptor beta chain came from a study of cytomegalovirus exposure and HLA in healthy donors. Study background: Across 300 to 400 genotyped donors, approximately 81% landed in the Caucasian-associated ancestry cluster.

Sampled while nominally healthy, donors likely had unrecorded immune exposures. About this clone: The antigen remains undetermined.

V shed 5 bases, J shed 2 bases, and the junction held 8 bases outside the gene matches. There are 15 residues in the CDR3. Regarding the study as a whole: A later analysis found TCR association rates differed by HLA locus, highest for DRB1 and lowest for HLA-C.

With 60 Vbeta and 13 Jbeta primers, the PCR was carried out. Measured with immunoSEQ multiplex PCR; TCRdb has only the in-frame clones, and not every one. This table holds roughly 180,000 clones, 84% found once. This TCR was recovered from a girl aged 2-10 years in good health and CMV-seropositive. Sequencing input: PBMCs. The chain is built from TRBV23-1 and TRBJ1-1; 7 bases fit TRBD1. Being an ORF, TRBV23-1 has a function that is uncertain. The CDR3 DNA reads TGCGCCAGCAGTTGGGTGGACAGGATAAACACTGAAGCTTTCTTT. Encoded protein: CASSWVDRINTEAFF.